Listed below are T cell receptor beta chains from one sample, sequenced in a study of early T cells in non-severe SARS-CoV-2 infection. In TCRdb, the 5' RACE reads were re-called with MiXCR into one record per CDR3 protein. Counted here are around 25,000 distinct CDR3 sequences, less than 6% occurring once; the ten biggest clones make up 2% to 2.5%. The source material was whole blood. Receptor source: an adult who was a healthcare worker with PCR-confirmed SARS-CoV-2 infection or an uninfected control (not recorded which). Each CDR3 is given with its conserved first and last residue. The order of the fields is J gene, V gene, D gene, clone size, CDR3 protein, CDR3 DNA. The D gene is left open where the match is weak. Some rows have no size entry. The others give once, few or many, or a class for an expanded clone.

>TRBJ1-6|TRBV7-9|-|medium-sized
CASSLRGNSPLHF
TGTGCCAGCAGCTTAAGGGGAAATTCACCCCTCCACTTT
>TRBJ1-1|TRBV12-3/TRBV12-4|-|-
CASSFDQRGGEAFF
TGTGCCAGCAGTTTTGATCAGAGGGGAGGTGAAGCTTTCTTT
>TRBJ2-1|TRBV18|-|many
CASSPPGGPRSYNEQFF
TGTGCCAGCTCACCACCCGGGGGGCCACGCTCCTACAATGAGCAGTTCTTC
>TRBJ2-3|TRBV5-4|TRBD2|many
CASSWDLAANDDTQYF
TGTGCCAGCAGCTGGGACCTAGCGGCGAACGATGATACGCAGTATTTT
>TRBJ2-7|TRBV11-2|-|many
CASSLIFSYEQYF
TGTGCCAGCAGCTTAATCTTCTCCTACGAGCAGTACTTC
>TRBJ1-2|TRBV4-1|-|many
CASSQGDLLTYGYTF
TGCGCCAGCAGCCAAGGGGACCTTCTAACTTATGGCTACACCTTC
>TRBJ2-1|TRBV6-2/TRBV6-3|TRBD1|-
CASSYSQQGAALNEQFF
TGTGCCAGCAGTTACTCACAACAGGGGGCGGCCTTAAATGAGCAGTTCTTC
>TRBJ1-1|TRBV5-1|-|few
CASSPARQGRSTEAFF
TGCGCCAGCAGCCCCGCTCGGCAGGGCAGGTCGACTGAAGCTTTCTTT
>TRBJ2-7|TRBV7-2|-|few
CASSLEQGRGEQYF
TGTGCCAGCAGCTTAGAACAGGGCAGGGGCGAGCAGTACTTC
>TRBJ2-4|TRBV5-6|-|many
CASSAVGGLYGNIQYF
TGTGCCAGCAGCGCCGTTGGAGGTCTCTACGGGAACATTCAGTACTTC
>TRBJ1-4|TRBV5-3|-|-
CARSLSGASNEKLFF
TGTGCCAGAAGCCTCTCAGGGGCTTCTAATGAAAAACTGTTTTTT
>TRBJ2-1|TRBV7-6|-|many
CASSFFDTEQFF
TGTGCCAGCAGCTTTTTCGATACTGAGCAGTTCTTC
>TRBJ2-7|TRBV27|-|many
CASSLGWAARSYEQYF
TGTGCCAGCAGTCTTGGTTGGGCAGCTAGATCCTACGAGCAGTACTTC
>TRBJ1-6|TRBV28|TRBD1|few
CASTTGTGGANSPLHF
TGTGCCAGCACCACCGGGACAGGGGGCGCGAATTCACCCCTCCACTTT
>TRBJ2-7|TRBV4-1|-|medium-sized
CASSQEATATYEQYF
TGCGCCAGCAGCCAAGAAGCGACAGCAACCTACGAGCAGTACTTC
>TRBJ2-5|TRBV6-2/TRBV6-3|TRBD2|many
CASSPLNSGGTQYF
TGTGCCAGCAGTCCCTTGAATAGCGGGGGGACCCAGTACTTC
>TRBJ1-1|TRBV3-1|-|many
CASTLADRPNTEAFF
TGTGCCAGCACGTTGGCGGACAGACCGAACACTGAAGCTTTCTTT
>TRBJ1-1|TRBV18|-|-
CASSPSLSGTLEAFF
TGTGCCAGCTCACCTTCTCTCTCGGGCACCCTCGAAGCTTTCTTT
>TRBJ1-2|TRBV29-1|-|many
CSVDSGGDGYTF
TGCAGCGTTGATTCCGGGGGCGATGGCTACACCTTC
>TRBJ2-7|TRBV7-8|-|-
CASSLEVFAGTYEQYF
TGTGCCAGCAGCTTAGAGGTCTTTGCAGGGACCTACGAGCAGTACTTC
>TRBJ2-2|TRBV5-6|TRBD1|many
CASSLRRQGTGELFF
TGTGCCAGCAGCCTCCGAAGACAGGGAACCGGGGAGCTGTTTTTT
>TRBJ1-1|TRBV6-1|-|-
CASTGLVWPTEAFF
TGTGCCAGCACCGGCCTGGTTTGGCCCACTGAAGCTTTCTTT